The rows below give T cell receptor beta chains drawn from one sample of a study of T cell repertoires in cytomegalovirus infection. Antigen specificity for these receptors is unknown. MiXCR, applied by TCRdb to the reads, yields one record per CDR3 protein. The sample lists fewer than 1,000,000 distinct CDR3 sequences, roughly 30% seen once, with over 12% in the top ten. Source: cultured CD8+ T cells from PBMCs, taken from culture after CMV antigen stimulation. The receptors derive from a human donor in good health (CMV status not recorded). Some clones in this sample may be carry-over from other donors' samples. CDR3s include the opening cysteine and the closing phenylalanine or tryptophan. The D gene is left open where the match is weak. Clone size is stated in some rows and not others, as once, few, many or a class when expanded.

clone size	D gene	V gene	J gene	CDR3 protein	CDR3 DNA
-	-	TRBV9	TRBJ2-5	CASSVGGGLETQYF	TGTGCCAGCAGCGTAGGAGGGGGGCTGGAGACCCAGTACTTC
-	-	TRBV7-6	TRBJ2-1	CASSLKGGVSSYNEQFF	TGTGCCAGCAGCTTAAAGGGGGGGGTTAGCTCCTACAATGAGCAGTTCTTC
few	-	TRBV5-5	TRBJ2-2	CASSETGRNTGELFF	TGTGCCAGCAGCGAAACAGGGCGAAACACCGGGGAGCTGTTTTTT
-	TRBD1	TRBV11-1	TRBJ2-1	CANSHVGTGHNEQFF	TGTGCCAACAGCCACGTAGGGACAGGGCACAATGAGCAGTTCTTC
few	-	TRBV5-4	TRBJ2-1	CASSPSPGTSNEQFF	TGTGCCAGCAGCCCTTCCCCCGGGACAAGCAATGAGCAGTTCTTC
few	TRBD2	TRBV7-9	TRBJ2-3	CASSGRGATQYF	TGTGCCAGCTCTGGGAGGGGCGCGACGCAGTATTTT
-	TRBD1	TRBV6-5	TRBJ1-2	CASRLPGTDYGYTF	TGTGCCAGCAGGCTGCCCGGGACAGACTATGGCTACACCTTC
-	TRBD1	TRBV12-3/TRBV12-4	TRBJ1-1	CASSQTGTGVFLDTEAFF	TGTGCCAGCAGTCAGACCGGGACAGGGGTCTTCTTGGACACTGAAGCTTTCTTT
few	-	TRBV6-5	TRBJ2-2	CASGESFDTGELFF	TGTGCCAGCGGGGAGAGTTTCGACACCGGGGAGCTGTTTTTT
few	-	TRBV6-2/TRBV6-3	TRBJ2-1	CASSSSWRSDYNEQFF	TGTGCCAGCAGTTCTTCTTGGCGATCCGACTACAATGAGCAGTTCTTC
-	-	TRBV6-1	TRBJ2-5	CASSADGASFAETQYF	TGTGCCAGCAGTGCGGACGGGGCAAGCTTTGCAGAGACCCAGTACTTC
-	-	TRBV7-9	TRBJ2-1	CASSPPGTENYNEQFF	TGTGCCAGCAGCCCGCCCGGGACCGAAAACTACAATGAGCAGTTCTTC
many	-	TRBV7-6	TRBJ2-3	CASWGGAGFTDTQYF	TGTGCCAGTTGGGGTGGGGCTGGATTCACAGATACGCAGTATTTT
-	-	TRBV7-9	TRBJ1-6	CASRPGGVLYNSPLHF	TGTGCCAGCCGCCCCGGGGGCGTTTTATATAATTCACCCCTCCACTTT
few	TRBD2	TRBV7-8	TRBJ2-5	CASSPGTSGVTAHQETQYF	TGTGCCAGCAGCCCCGGGACTAGCGGGGTAACGGCCCATCAAGAGACCCAGTACTTC
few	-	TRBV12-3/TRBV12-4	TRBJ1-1	CASSSPGPTRFTEAFF	TGTGCCAGCAGTTCCCCAGGGCCTACACGGTTCACTGAAGCTTTCTTT
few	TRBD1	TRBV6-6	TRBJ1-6	CASSRTGGVSPLHF	TGTGCCAGCAGCCGGACAGGGGGCGTTTCACCCCTCCACTTT
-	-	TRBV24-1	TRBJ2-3	CATSESTDTQYF	TGTGCCACCAGTGAGAGCACAGATACGCAGTATTTT
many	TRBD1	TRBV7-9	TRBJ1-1	CASSGRTGMNTEAFF	TGTGCCAGCAGCGGAAGGACAGGGATGAACACTGAAGCTTTCTTT
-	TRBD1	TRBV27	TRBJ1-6	CASSLRSRQGNNSPLHF	TGTGCCAGCAGTTTACGGTCCCGACAGGGAAATAATTCACCCCTCCACTTT
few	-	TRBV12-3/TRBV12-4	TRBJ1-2	CASTPDGYYGYTF	TGTGCCAGCACCCCGGACGGATACTATGGCTACACCTTC
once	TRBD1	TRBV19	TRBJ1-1	CASSRSGTGGWTEAFF	TGTGCCAGTAGTAGATCTGGGACAGGTGGGTGGACTGAAGCTTTCTTT
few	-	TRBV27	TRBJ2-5	CASSLGWGPEETQYF	TGTGCCAGCAGCCTCGGATGGGGCCCAGAAGAGACCCAGTACTTC
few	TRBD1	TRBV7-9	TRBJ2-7	CASSRYTRDRGYEQYF	TGTGCCAGCAGCCGATATACCAGGGACAGGGGGTACGAGCAGTACTTC
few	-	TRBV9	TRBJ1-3	CASSRSTAASGNTIYF	TGTGCCAGCAGCAGATCTACAGCCGCCTCTGGAAACACCATATATTTT
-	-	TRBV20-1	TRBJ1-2	CSASLGPSNYGYTF	TGCAGTGCTAGTTTGGGACCCTCCAACTATGGCTACACCTTC
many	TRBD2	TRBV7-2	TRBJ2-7	CASSYQAGTYEQYF	TGTGCCAGCAGCTACCAAGCGGGGACCTACGAGCAGTACTTC
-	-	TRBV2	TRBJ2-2	CASDQEGSNTGELFF	TGTGCCAGCGATCAGGAGGGATCGAACACCGGGGAGCTGTTTTTT
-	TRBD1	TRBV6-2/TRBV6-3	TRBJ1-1	CASSRDRGHSGDTEAFF	TGTGCCAGCAGCCGGGACAGGGGCCACAGTGGGGACACTGAAGCTTTCTTT
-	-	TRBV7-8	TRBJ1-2	CASSLAYRNYGYTF	TGTGCCAGCAGCTTAGCGTACAGAAACTATGGCTACACCTTC
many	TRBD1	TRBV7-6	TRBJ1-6	CAERDRTSYNSPLHF	TGTGCCGAACGGGACAGGACCTCCTATAATTCACCCCTCCACTTT
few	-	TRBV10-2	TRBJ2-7	CASKVRTDATYEQYF	TGCGCCAGCAAAGTAAGGACAGACGCCACCTACGAGCAGTACTTC
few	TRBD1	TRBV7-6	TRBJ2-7	CASSLITGTGYEQYF	TGTGCCAGCAGCTTAATAACCGGGACAGGGTACGAGCAGTACTTC
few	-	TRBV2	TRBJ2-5	CASSESLFGTQYF	TGTGCCAGCAGTGAATCCTTATTTGGGACCCAGTACTTC
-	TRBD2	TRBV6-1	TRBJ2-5	CASSYTGLAGGTQYF	TGTGCCAGCAGTTACACCGGACTAGCGGGAGGCACCCAGTACTTC
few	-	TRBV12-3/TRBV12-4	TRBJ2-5	CASSLEGRGQETQYF	TGTGCCAGCAGTTTAGAGGGTAGGGGACAAGAGACCCAGTACTTC
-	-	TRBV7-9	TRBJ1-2	CASSLASFQGYGYTF	TGTGCCAGCAGCTTAGCCTCCTTCCAGGGCTATGGCTACACCTTC
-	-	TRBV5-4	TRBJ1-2	CASSFLTGSSPYGYTF	TGTGCCAGCAGTTTCCTTACAGGGTCTTCCCCCTATGGCTACACCTTC
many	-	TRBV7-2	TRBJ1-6	CASSYGPGGSPLHF	TGTGCCAGCAGCTACGGACCCGGGGGTTCACCCCTCCACTTT
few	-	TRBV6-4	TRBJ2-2	CASSEEGSNTGELFF	TGTGCCAGCAGCGAGGAGGGGTCGAACACCGGGGAGCTGTTTTTT
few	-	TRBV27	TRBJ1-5	CASSVGTYHQPQHF	TGTGCCAGCAGCGTCGGGACATATCATCAGCCCCAGCATTTT